The 9 T cell receptor beta chains given below trace back to one sample, sequenced in a study of cytomegalovirus exposure and HLA in healthy donors. Sequenced by immunoSEQ multiplex PCR; TCRdb stores in-frame clones only, minus some. Seen here are 150,000 to 200,000 clones, 85% to 90% observed once, and the top ten hold around 6%. The sample comprised PBMCs. These TCRs come from a woman younger than 45 in good health and CMV-seronegative.

In the case of this clone: Germline and junction disagree at one end, which may indicate a read error. The chain joins TRBV7-7 to TRBJ2-5; D is ambiguous. The CDR3 spans 13 residues. The germline gives CDR1 SSHAT, CDR2 FNYEAQ (reference sequence). CDR3 sequence: CASSLRHQETQYF. The CDR3, as DNA: TGTGCTAGCAGCTTACGACACCAAGAGACCCAGTACTTC.

This clone has a single count. The chain combines TRBV15 with TRBJ2-7; D might be TRBD1 (6 bases). CDR1 and CDR2 (germline): LNHNV, YYDKDF (reference sequence). The CDR3 contains 13 residues. The V end lost 1 base, the J end lost 3 bases, and 7 bases lay between the germline ends. The CDR3, as DNA: TGTGCCACCAGCAGAGGCAGGGGCTACGAGCAGTACTTC. It translates to CATSRGRGYEQYF.

The J gene is TRBJ2-1, the V gene TRBV19; no clear D gene. This CDR3 spans 13 amino acids. V lost 5 bases, J lost 2 bases, and 7 bases lay in between. Germline V gene sequence: CDR1 LNHDA, CDR2 SQIVND (reference sequence). The CDR3 loop is CASSPSPYNEQFF. The CDR3 nucleotides are TGTGCCAGTAGTCCTAGTCCCTACAATGAGCAGTTCTTC.

This chain joins TRBV7-8 and TRBJ2-7, with a possible D match to TRBD1 (5 bases). Trimming pared 5 bases from V and 0 bases from J, leaving 17 bases between. The length of the CDR3 is 16 residues. From germline, CDR1 is SGHVS and CDR2 FQNEAQ. The CDR3 sequence: CASSTQTVWSSYEQYF. The CDR3 bases are TGTGCCAGCAGCACCCAGACAGTCTGGAGCTCCTACGAGCAGTACTTC.

This chain uses TRBV29-1 with TRBJ1-1; D remains unclear. This CDR3 is 15 amino acids long. CDR1 is SQVTM, CDR2 ANQGSEA, per germline. Trimming removed 4 bases from V and 1 base from J, with 16 bases in between. The CDR3 is CSVAISAEPNTEAFF. The CDR3 nucleotides read TGCAGCGTTGCCATCTCAGCCGAACCGAACACTGAAGCTTTCTTT.

This chain connects TRBV28 to TRBJ1-4; 8 nucleotides align to TRBD1. V was clipped by 6 bases and J by 7 bases; unmatched bases: 16. The CDR3 runs 17 residues. Germline V gene sequence: CDR1 MDHEN, CDR2 SYDVKM. DNA for the CDR3: TGTGCCAGCAGGCCTGACAGGGGTTTAGAGTTGGGTGAAAAACTGTTTTTT. Residues: CASRPDRGLELGEKLFF.

This chain joins TRBV11-1 and TRBJ2-5; D gene unclear. Germline V gene lookup returns CDR1 SGHAT and CDR2 FQDESV (reference sequence). The CDR3 totals 15 residues. The V and J ends lost 0 bases and 1 base respectively, with 9 bases between them. The CDR3 region is CASSLAYGVQETQYF. The DNA of the CDR3 is TGTGCCAGCAGCTTAGCGTATGGGGTCCAAGAGACCCAGTACTTC.

The chain uses TRBV15 and TRBJ2-3; 7 positions match TRBD2. This CDR3 region has 14 residues. Trimming at V came to 0 bases and at J to 4 bases, leaving 1 base not matched to a gene. Germline assignment: CDR1 LNHNV and CDR2 YYDKDF (reference sequence). CDR3 bases: TGTGCCACCAGCAGAGATCTAGCGGCAGATACGCAGTATTTT. This codes for CATSRDLAADTQYF.

The chain is built from TRBV5-4 and TRBJ2-1; 12 bases map to TRBD2. Germline trimming cut 4 bases from V and 8 bases from J; bases unmatched to any gene: 16. Germline CDR1 is SGHNT and CDR2 is YYREEE (reference sequence). The CDR3 covers 18 residues. The CDR3 nucleotides are TGTGCCAGCAGCACGGGACTCCTCAGGACTAGCGGGAACCATGAGCAGTTCTTC. Its protein is CASSTGLLRTSGNHEQFF. Together with reference TRBV5-4 and TRBJ2-1, the CDR3 gives the full variable domain: ETGVTQSPTHLIKTRGQQVTLRCSSQSGHNTVSWYQQALGQGPQFIFQYYREEENGRGNFPPRFSGLQFPNYSSELNVNALELDDSALYLCASSTGLLRTSGNHEQFFGPGTRLTVL.